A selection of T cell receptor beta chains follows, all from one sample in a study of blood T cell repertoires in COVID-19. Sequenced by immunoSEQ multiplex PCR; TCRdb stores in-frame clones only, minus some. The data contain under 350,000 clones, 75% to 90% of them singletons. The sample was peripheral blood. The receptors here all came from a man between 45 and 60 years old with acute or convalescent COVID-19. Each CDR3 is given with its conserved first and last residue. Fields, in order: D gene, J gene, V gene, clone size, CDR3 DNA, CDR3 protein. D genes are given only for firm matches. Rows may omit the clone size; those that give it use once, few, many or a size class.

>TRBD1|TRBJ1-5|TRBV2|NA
TGTGCCAGCAGTGGGACAGGGGAACAGCCCCAGCATTTT
CASSGTGEQPQHF
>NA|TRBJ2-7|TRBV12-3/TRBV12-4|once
TGTGCCAGCAGTTCGGGCATGGGGGCCGAGCAGTACTTC
CASSSGMGAEQYF
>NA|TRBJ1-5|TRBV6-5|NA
TGTGCCAGCAGTTGGGGGGGGAATGAGCCCCAGCATTTT
CASSWGGNEPQHF
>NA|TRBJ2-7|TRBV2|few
TGTGCCAGCAGTCCCTCCGGGACAAAATCCTACGAGCAGTACTTC
CASSPSGTKSYEQYF
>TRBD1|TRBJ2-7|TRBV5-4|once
TGTGCCAGCAGCAAGGGACAGCCCTCCTACGAGCAGTACTTC
CASSKGQPSYEQYF
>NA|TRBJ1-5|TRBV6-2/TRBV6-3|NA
TGTGCCAGCACCCCAGGACAGTTGCAGCCCCAGCATTTT
CASTPGQLQPQHF
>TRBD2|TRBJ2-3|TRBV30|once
TGTGCCTCCACCCCGGGGGGGAGCACAGATACGCAGTATTTT
CASTPGGSTDTQYF
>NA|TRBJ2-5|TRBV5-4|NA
TGTGCCAGCAGCTTGCCCAGAGAGACCCAGTACTTC
CASSLPRETQYF
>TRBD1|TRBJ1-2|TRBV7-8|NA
TGTGCCAGCAGCCGGGACAGGATCTATGGCTACACCTTC
CASSRDRIYGYTF
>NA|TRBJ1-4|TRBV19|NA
TGTGCCAGTAGGTGGCAGACTACGGGGGAAAAACTGTTTTTT
CASRWQTTGEKLFF
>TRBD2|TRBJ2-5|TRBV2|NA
TGTGCCAGCAGTGACCCTAGCGGGTCCTCCCAGACCCAGTACTTC
CASSDPSGSSQTQYF
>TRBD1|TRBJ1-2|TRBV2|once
TGTGCCAGCAGTTCCTCGGGACAGAGAACCTATGGCTACACCTTC
CASSSSGQRTYGYTF
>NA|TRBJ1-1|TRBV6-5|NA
TGTGCCAGCAGCCCCGGGGTGAACACTGAAGCTTTCTTT
CASSPGVNTEAFF
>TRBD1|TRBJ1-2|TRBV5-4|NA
TGTGCCAGCAGCCCAACAGGGGTGAATGGCTACACCTTC
CASSPTGVNGYTF
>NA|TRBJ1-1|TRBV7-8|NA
TGTGCCAGCAGCCGAAGCGGACAGTACACTGAAGCTTTCTTT
CASSRSGQYTEAFF
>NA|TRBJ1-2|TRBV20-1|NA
TGCAGTGCTAGTGGTCTATCCGGCTACACCTTC
CSASGLSGYTF
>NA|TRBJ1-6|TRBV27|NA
TGTGCCAGTAACAGGGATGGGGAAAATTCACCCCTCCACTTT
CASNRDGENSPLHF
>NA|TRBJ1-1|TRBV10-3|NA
TGTGCCATCAGTGTTAGTAACGGGAACACTGAAGCTTTCTTT
CAISVSNGNTEAFF
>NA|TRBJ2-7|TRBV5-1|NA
TGCGCCAGCAGCACTGGACAGCTGTACGAGCAGTACTTC
CASSTGQLYEQYF
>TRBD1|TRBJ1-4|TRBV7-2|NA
TGTGCCAGCAGCTCCAACAGGGGCGAGGAAAAACTGTTTTTT
CASSSNRGEEKLFF
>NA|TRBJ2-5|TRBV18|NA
TGTGCCAGCTCACCAACGGGGAGGCAAGAGACCCAGTACTTC
CASSPTGRQETQYF
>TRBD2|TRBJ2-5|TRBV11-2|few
TGTGCCAGCAGCGCCGCTAGCGGGGGGCTCCAAGAGACCCAGTACTTC
CASSAASGGLQETQYF
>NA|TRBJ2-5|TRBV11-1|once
TGTGCCAGCAGCTTTGGCAGGGAAGAGACCCAGTACTTC
CASSFGREETQYF
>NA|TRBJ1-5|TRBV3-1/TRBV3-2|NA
TGTGCCAGCAGCCAAAGCGGGGGCAATCAGCCCCAGCATTTT
CASSQSGGNQPQHF
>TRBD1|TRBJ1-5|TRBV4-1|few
TGCGCCAGCAGCCACCGGGACAGGGGGGGGTCGGCCCAGCATTTT
CASSHRDRGGSAQHF
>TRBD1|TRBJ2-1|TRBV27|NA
TGTGCCAGCAGTTTATACAGGGGGCTTTACAATGAGCAGTTCTTC
CASSLYRGLYNEQFF
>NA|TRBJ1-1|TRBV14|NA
TGTGCCAGCAGCCAAATCGGGGGACTGAACACTGAAGCTTTCTTT
CASSQIGGLNTEAFF
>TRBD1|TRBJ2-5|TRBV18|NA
TGTGCCAGCTCGCCCCGGGACAGGGGGCGAGAGACCCAGTACTTC
CASSPRDRGRETQYF
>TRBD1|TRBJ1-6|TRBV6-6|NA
TGTGCCAGTCTGACAGGGGATGGGTGGACTTCACCCCTCCACTTT
CASLTGDGWTSPLHF
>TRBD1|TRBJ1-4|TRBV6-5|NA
TGTGCCAGCAGTTTGGGACAGCTTAATGAAAAACTGTTTTTT
CASSLGQLNEKLFF
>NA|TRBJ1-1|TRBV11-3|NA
TGTGCCAGCAGCTTCCTACAGGGCTATGAAGCTTTCTTT
CASSFLQGYEAFF
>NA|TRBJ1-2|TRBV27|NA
TGTGCCAGCAGTTTAGGGCCCGAGGGCTATGGCTACACCTTC
CASSLGPEGYGYTF
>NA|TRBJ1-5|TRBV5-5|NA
TGTGCCAGCAGCTTGATAATCTTGAATCAGCCCCAGCATTTT
CASSLIILNQPQHF
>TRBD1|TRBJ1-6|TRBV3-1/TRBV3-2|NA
TGTGCCAGCAGCCAAGGACAGGGAAATAATTCACCCCTCCACTTT
CASSQGQGNNSPLHF
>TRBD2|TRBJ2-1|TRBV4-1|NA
TGCGCCAGCAGCCAAGATACGGGGAGAGCGGGGAATGAGCAGTTCTTC
CASSQDTGRAGNEQFF
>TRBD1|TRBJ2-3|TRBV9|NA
TGTGCCAGCAGCGGGGACAGGGGTGATACGCAGTATTTT
CASSGDRGDTQYF
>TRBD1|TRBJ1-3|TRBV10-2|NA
TGCGCCAACCGTGCCTCTGGGACAGGGTCGGGAAACACCATATATTTT
CANRASGTGSGNTIYF
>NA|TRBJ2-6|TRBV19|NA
TGTGCCAGTAGCTCATCAGGGGCCAGGAGATTCTCTGGGGCCAACGTCCTGACTTTC
CASSSSGARRFSGANVLTF
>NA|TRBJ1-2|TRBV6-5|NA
TGTGCCAGCAGTTCTCAGGGTCTTGGCTACACCTTC
CASSSQGLGYTF
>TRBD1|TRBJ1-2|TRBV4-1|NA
TGCGCCAGCAGCCGAGGGACAGGACAGGGTGGCTACACCTTC
CASSRGTGQGGYTF
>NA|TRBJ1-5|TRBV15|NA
TGTGCCACCAGAGGGCAGGGGAATCAGCCCCAGCATTTT
CATRGQGNQPQHF
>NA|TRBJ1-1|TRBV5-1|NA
TGCGCCAGCAGCTTGGGGGCCTCGAACACTGAAGCTTTCTTT
CASSLGASNTEAFF
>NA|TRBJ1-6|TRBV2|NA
TGTGCCAGCAGTGACAGGGATGGGTATAATTCACCCCTCCACTTT
CASSDRDGYNSPLHF
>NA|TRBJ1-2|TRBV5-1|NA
TGCGCCAGCAGCTTGACCTCACCGGCCACAGGAGACTATGGCTACACCTTC
CASSLTSPATGDYGYTF
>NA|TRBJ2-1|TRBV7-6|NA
TGTGCCAGCAGCTATAACCCCCTACCTACTACCACCTACAATGAGCAGTTCTTC
CASSYNPLPTTTYNEQFF
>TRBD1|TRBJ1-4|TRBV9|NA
TGTGCCAGCAGCGCAACAGGGGACGTGGGTGAAAAACTGTTTTTT
CASSATGDVGEKLFF
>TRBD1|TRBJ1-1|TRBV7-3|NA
TGTGCCAGCAGCGCCGGACAGGGTGAAACTGAAGCTTTCTTT
CASSAGQGETEAFF
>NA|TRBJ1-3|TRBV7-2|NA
TGTGCCAGCAGTACCCAGGGGACTGGAAACACCATATATTTT
CASSTQGTGNTIYF
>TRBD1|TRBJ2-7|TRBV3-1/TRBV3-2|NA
TGTGCCAGCACCCGGACAGGGGAAACGGACGAGCAGTACTTC
CASTRTGETDEQYF
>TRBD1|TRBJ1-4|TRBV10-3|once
TGTGCCATCAGTGAGCAGGGACAGGCTATCGAAAAACTGTTTTTT
CAISEQGQAIEKLFF
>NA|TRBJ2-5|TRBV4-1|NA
TGCGCCAGCAGCCAAGATGGAGCCAGTCAAGAGACCCAGTACTTC
CASSQDGASQETQYF
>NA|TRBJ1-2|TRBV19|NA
TGTGCCAGTAGTCGAGTTCCCTATGGCTACACCTTC
CASSRVPYGYTF